This record looks at one TCR beta chain sequence and its context. From germline, CDR1 is LGHDT and CDR2 YNNKEL (reference sequence). The CDR3 runs 16 residues. V was cut by 1 base and J by 7 bases, with 14 bases left in between. This entry comes from a study of blood T cell repertoires in COVID-19. Across the whole study: Some COVID-19 samples were acute and others convalescent; all came from the United States, Italy and Spain. T cells, B-cell-depleted T cells, or PBMCs provided the cDNA or gDNA that served as material.

Per the authors' pipeline: Estimated nucleated cell counts came from reference gene primer amplification. This table comes from immunoSEQ multiplex PCR, and its TCRdb copy is limited to in-frame clones, with some not included. That table gives V, J and clone size, and the DNA gave D and trimming. The data contain 130,000 to 150,000 clones, about 80% of them singletons. The V and J genes are TRBV3-1 (or the pseudogene TRBV3-2) and TRBJ1-6, with D tentatively TRBD1 (5 bases). Source material: peripheral blood. The receptor's source is a human donor in a cohort sampled during active COVID-19. In DNA form, the CDR3 reads TGTGCCAGCAGCCAAGGGCCTGGTGGGGCGAATTCACCCCTCCACTTT. Its protein is CASSQGPGGANSPLHF.